This TCR beta chain was obtained from a study of blood T cells in healthy people across ages (dated by TCRdb to the mid-2010s). Regarding the research as a whole: In model experiments, template switching captured about one uniquely barcoded TCR beta cDNA molecule for every two T cells. The donors were split into four age groups: young (average around 15 years), middle-aged (about 40), aged (approximately 59) and long-lived (approximately 80). Using deep sequencing normalized with unique cDNA molecular identifiers, the study measured how TCR beta repertoire diversity changes with age. Two additional independent replicas of 1 million unique cDNA reads from the same blood draw were analyzed for two donors (one aged 18 to 30 and one aged 80 or older). To avoid experimental bias, donors of different ages were randomly spread across the sequencing lanes.

Donors were about 36 systemically healthy Caucasian individuals from Russia aged roughly 6 to 100 years. Around 10 milliliters of peripheral blood were collected from each donor into EDTA-treated Vacutainer tubes. Ficoll-Paque density-gradient centrifugation was used to isolate PBMCs, with at least 6.5 million per sample. Total RNA, at least 6 micrograms per sample, was extracted from PBMCs with Trizol reagent. The percentages of naive CD45RAhigh/CD27high T cells were determined by flow cytometry on a PBMC aliquot from every donor. The library was generated by 5' RACE. Sequencing used an Illumina HiSeq 2500. A second roughly 6 to 12 cycle PCR used a sample-barcoded 5' primer and a J-beta primer mix. A template-switch 5' adaptor carrying 12 random nucleotides introduced a unique molecular identifier onto each TCR beta cDNA molecule. At least 2.5 million CDR3-containing paired-end reads were obtained from each sample. All of the RNA was converted into first-strand cDNA using the Mint cDNA synthesis kit, with a TRBC-specific oligonucleotide serving as the primer. Following uracil-DNA glycosylase treatment, all cDNA underwent a first 18-cycle PCR with the universal primers M1SS and BC2_uni_R. In the original analysis: For normalization, 1 million high-quality reads were randomly selected from each sample, with every read carrying a distinct molecular identifier. Reads sharing molecular identifiers were discarded rather than binned into consensus sequences. CDR3 identification, clonotype clustering and error correction used MiTCR with a Q25 quality threshold and the strictest error-elimination algorithm. A nonparametric unseen species model using Euler transformation provided a lower-bound estimate of total TCR beta diversity. Using fastp trimming at Q25 and MiXCR clonotype assembly, TCRdb reanalyzed the public sequencing data and kept in-frame beta chains. Records with the same CDR3 protein are collapsed into one entry carrying the most frequent genes and DNA. These V and J calls derive from TCRdb rather than the authors' analysis. Counted in this sample were 1.5 million to 2 million distinct CDR3 sequences; approximately 28% of them appeared once. The ten biggest clones cover around 7.7% of the sample.

This clonotype has at least ten counts. Its antigen is currently not known. No much larger clone exists at a distance of one base, and base qualities are not known. The investigation overall reported the following: Total diversity estimates from one million sequenced T cells were considered lower bounds and underestimates. Because the CMV infection status of the donors was unknown, age-related changes in expanded clonotypes may potentially have been confounded. As age increased, observed TCR beta diversity per million T cells dropped in a roughly linear way, and a significant reduction was already evident by age roughly 36. Since profiling was done on bulk unsorted PBMCs, naive and antigen-experienced compartments could not be conclusively compared. A strong correlation was found between observed TCR beta diversity and the percentage of naive T cells measured by flow cytometry. The long-lived group showed more naive CD4+ T cells, fewer expanded clones and increased TCR diversity than the aged group, suggesting age selection.

For CDR1 and CDR2, the germline V gene (reference sequence) lists DFQATT and SNEGSKA. Trimmed from V: 5 bases; trimmed from J: 7 bases; junction bases lacking a gene match: 22. Including the terminal cysteine and phenylalanine, the CDR3 comprises 18 residues. Only CDR3 DNA is held: 54 bases, read in frame from base 1. In this chain, TRBV20-1 is recombined with TRBJ2-7, and TRBD2 aligns with 11 junction nucleotides. This sequence was found in a woman between 25 and 40 years old in good health. The sample was blood. The nucleotides are TGCAGTGCTCCGAAAGGGTCGGGGAGTAGCGGGAGGGCCCGTGAGCAGTACTTC. It encodes CSAPKGSGSSGRAREQYF.